The source of this T cell receptor beta chain is a study of T-cell memory formation after mild COVID-19. The study, taken as a whole, reports: Pre-infection memory showed some responding clones, and this suggested that cross-reactive memory joined.

TCRdb re-called the 5' RACE reads through MiXCR, storing one row per CDR3 protein. The table lists fewer than 300,000 distinct CDR3 sequences, around 17% of them singletons. This clonotype was seen a handful of times. Its antigen remains unknown. The CDR3 is 11 residues long. Trimming removed 0 bases at V and 11 bases at J, with 10 bases between. The germline CDR1 and CDR2 sequences are DFQATT and SNEGSKA (reference sequence). The V and J genes are TRBV20-1 and TRBJ2-5; no reliable D call. Input material: PBMCs or a T cell subset sorted from them (not recorded which). The sequence derives from a man aged 18 to 35 who had mild COVID-19 (a few samples of this study predate the infection). Cell type and time point are not known. Here the CDR3 DNA reads TGCAGTGCTAGAGATGTCCTTCTGCAGTACTTC. The encoded protein is CSARDVLLQYF.